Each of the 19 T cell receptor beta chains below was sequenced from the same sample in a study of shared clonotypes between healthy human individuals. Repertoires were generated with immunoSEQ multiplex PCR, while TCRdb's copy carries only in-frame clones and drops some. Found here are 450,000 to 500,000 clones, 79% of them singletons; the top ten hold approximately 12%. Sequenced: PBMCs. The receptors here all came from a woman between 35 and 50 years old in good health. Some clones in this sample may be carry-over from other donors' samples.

The CDR3, as DNA: TGTGCCAGCAGCCCAAGAATGATAGAGACCCAGTACTTC. It translates to CASSPRMIETQYF. V usage is TRBV7-7 and J usage is TRBJ2-5, with D unclear. The CDR3 covers 13 residues. Germline CDR1 is SSHAT and CDR2 is FNYEAQ (reference sequence). V shed 5 bases and J shed 4 bases, with 11 bases lying between them.

The CDR3 here is CASLLAGYNEQFF. DNA for the CDR3: TGTGCCAGCTTATTAGCGGGATACAATGAGCAGTTCTTC. The V gene is TRBV28, the J gene TRBJ2-1; the match to TRBD2 covers 8 bases. Germline V gene lookup returns CDR1 MDHEN and CDR2 SYDVKM. This CDR3 is built from 13 residues. V lost 8 bases to trimming and J lost 4 bases; unmatched junction nucleotides: 4.

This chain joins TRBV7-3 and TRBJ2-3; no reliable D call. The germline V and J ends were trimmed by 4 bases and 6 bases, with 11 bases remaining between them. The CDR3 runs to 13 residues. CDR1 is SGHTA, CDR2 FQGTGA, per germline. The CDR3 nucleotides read TGTGCCAGCAGCTCAGAGCCGGCGGATACGCAGTATTTT. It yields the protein CASSSEPADTQYF. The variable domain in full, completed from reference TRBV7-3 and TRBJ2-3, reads GAGVSQTPSNKVTEKGKYVELRCDPISGHTALYWYRQSLGQGPEFLIYFQGTGAADDSGLPNDRFFAVRPEGSVSTLKIQRTERGDSAVYLCASSSEPADTQYFGPGTRLTVL.

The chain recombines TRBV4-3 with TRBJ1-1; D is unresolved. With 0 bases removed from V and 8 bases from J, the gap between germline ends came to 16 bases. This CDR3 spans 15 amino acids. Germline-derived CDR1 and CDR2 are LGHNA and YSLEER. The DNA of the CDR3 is TGCGCCAGCAGCCAAGATCCGGTTACGACCTCCGAAGCTTTCTTT. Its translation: CASSQDPVTTSEAFF.

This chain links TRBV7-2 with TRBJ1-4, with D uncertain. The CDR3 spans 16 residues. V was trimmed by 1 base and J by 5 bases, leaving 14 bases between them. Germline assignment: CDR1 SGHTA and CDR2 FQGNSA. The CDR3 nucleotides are TGTGCCAGCAGCTTAGACCAGAGGAGCGCCAATGAAAAACTGTTTTTT. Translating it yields CASSLDQRSANEKLFF.

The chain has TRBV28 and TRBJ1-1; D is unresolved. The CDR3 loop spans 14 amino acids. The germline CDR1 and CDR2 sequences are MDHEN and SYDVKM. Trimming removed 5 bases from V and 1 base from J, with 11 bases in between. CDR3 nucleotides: TGTGCCAGCAGTATTACGTGGGAGAACACTGAAGCTTTCTTT. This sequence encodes CASSITWENTEAFF.

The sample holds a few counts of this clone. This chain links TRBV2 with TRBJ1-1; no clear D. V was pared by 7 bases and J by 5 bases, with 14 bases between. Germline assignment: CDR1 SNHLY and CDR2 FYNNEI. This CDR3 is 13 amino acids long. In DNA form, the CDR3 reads TGTGCCAGCAAAAAGGGTCTGGGAACTGAAGCTTTCTTT. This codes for CASKKGLGTEAFF. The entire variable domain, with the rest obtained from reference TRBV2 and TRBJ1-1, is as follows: EPEVTQTPSHQVTQMGQEVILRCVPISNHLYFYWYRQILGQKVEFLVSFYNNEISEKSEIFDDQFSVERPDGSNFTLKIRSTKLEDSAMYFCASKKGLGTEAFFGQGTRLTVV.

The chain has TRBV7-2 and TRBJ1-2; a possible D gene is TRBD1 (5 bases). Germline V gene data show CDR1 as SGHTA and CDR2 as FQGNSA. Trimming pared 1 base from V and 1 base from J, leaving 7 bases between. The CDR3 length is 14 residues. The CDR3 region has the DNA TGTGCCAGCAGCTTAGGAGGGGATAACTATGGCTACACCTTC. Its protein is CASSLGGDNYGYTF.

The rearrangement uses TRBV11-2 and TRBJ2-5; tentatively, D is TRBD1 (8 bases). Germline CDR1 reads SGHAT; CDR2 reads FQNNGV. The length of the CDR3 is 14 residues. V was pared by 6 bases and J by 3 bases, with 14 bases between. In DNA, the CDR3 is TGTGCCAGCAGAAGACAGGGGAGGGAAGAGACCCAGTACTTC. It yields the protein CASRRQGREETQYF.

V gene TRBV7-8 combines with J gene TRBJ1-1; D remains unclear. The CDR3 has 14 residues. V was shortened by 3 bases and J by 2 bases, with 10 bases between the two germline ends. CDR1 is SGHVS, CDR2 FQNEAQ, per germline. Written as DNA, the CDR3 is TGTGCCAGCAGCTTCAGTCGTTCAAACACTGAAGCTTTCTTT. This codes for CASSFSRSNTEAFF. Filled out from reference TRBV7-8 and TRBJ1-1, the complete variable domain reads GAGVSQSPRYKVAKRGQDVALRCDPISGHVSLFWYQQALGQGPEFLTYFQNEAQLDKSGLPSDRFFAERPEGSVSTLKIQRTQQEDSAVYLCASSFSRSNTEAFFGQGTRLTVV.

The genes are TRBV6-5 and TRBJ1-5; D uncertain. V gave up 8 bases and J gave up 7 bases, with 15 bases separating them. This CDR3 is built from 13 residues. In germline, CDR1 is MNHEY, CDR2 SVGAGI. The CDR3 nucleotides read TGTGCCAGCGCCACAAGGGCGCTGCAGCCCCAGCATTTT. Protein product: CASATRALQPQHF.

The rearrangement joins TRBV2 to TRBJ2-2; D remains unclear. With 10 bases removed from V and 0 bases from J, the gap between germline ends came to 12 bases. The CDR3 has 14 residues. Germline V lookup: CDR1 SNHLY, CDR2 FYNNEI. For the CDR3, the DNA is TGTGCCACCTTAAGAGAGTCGAACACCGGGGAGCTGTTTTTT. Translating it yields CATLRESNTGELFF.

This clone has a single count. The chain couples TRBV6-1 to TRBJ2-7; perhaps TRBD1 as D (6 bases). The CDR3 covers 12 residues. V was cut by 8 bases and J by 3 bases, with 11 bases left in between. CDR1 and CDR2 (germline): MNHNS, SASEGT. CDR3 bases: TGTGCCAGCGGGACAAACCTCTACGAGCAGTACTTC. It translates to CASGTNLYEQYF.

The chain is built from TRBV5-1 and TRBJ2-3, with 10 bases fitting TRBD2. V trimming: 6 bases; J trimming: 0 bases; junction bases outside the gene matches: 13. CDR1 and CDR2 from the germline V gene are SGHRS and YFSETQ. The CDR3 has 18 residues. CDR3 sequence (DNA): TGCGCCAGCATCCCGTTCGAAGCGGGAGGGCCGAGCACAGATACGCAGTATTTT. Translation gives CASIPFEAGGPSTDTQYF. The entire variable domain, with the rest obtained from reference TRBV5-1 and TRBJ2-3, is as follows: KAGVTQTPRYLIKTRGQQVTLSCSPISGHRSVSWYQQTPGQGLQFLFEYFSETQRNKGNFPGRFSGRQFSNSRSEMNVSTLELGDSALYLCASIPFEAGGPSTDTQYFGPGTRLTVL.

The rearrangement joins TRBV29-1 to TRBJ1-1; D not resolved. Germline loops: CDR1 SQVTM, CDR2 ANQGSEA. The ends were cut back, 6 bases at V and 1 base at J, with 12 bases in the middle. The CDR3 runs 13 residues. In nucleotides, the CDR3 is TGCAGCGTAGCCCTGGGCGGGAACACTGAAGCTTTCTTT. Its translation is CSVALGGNTEAFF.

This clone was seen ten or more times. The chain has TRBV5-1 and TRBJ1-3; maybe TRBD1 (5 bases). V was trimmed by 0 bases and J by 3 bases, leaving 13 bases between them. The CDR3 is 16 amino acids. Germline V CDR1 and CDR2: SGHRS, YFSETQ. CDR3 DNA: TGCGCCAGCAGCTTGGACGGCAGGGCGGATGGAAACACCATATATTTT. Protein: CASSLDGRADGNTIYF.

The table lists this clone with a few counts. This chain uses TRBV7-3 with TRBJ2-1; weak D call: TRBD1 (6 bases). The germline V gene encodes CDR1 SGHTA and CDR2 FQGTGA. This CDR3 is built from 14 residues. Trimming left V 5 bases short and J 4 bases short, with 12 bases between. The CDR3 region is CASSRSDSYNEQFF. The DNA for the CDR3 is TGTGCCAGCAGCCGATCGGACAGTTACAATGAGCAGTTCTTC.

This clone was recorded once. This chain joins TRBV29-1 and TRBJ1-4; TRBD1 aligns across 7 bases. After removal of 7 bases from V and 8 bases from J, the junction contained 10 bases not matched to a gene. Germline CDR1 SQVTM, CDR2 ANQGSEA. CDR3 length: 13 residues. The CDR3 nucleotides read TGCAGCGCTAACAGGGGAGCGGGAGAAAAACTGTTTTTT. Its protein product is CSANRGAGEKLFF. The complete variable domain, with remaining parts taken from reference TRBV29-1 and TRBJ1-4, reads SAVISQKPSRDICQRGTSLTIQCQVDSQVTMMFWYRQQPGQSLTLIATANQGSEATYESGFVIDKFPISRPNLTFSTLTVSNMSPEDSSIYLCSANRGAGEKLFFGSGTQLSVL.

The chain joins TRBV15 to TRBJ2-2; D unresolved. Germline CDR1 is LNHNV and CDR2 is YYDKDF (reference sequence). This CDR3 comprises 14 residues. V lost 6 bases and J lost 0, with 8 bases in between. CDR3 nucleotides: TGTGCCACCAGGACGCTGGCGAACACCGGGGAGCTGTTTTTT. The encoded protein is CATRTLANTGELFF.